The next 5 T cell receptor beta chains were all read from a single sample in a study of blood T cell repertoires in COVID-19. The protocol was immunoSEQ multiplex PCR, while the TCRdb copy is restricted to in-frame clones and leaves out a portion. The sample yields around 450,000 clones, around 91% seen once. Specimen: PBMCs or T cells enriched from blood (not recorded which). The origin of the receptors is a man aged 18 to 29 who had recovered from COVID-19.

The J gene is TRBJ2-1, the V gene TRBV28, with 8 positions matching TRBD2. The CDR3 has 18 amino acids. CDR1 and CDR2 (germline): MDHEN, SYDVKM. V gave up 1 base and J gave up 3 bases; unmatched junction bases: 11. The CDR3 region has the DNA TGTGCCAGCAGTTTATTGGCTAGCGGGTATCCTCACTACAATGAGCAGTTCTTC. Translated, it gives CASSLLASGYPHYNEQFF.

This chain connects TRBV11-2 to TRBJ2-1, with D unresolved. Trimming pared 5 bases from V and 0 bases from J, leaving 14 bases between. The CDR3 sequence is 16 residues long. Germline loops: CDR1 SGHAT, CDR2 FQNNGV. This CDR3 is CASSAIDIRSYNEQFF. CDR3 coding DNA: TGTGCCAGCAGCGCAATCGACATCCGCTCCTACAATGAGCAGTTCTTC.

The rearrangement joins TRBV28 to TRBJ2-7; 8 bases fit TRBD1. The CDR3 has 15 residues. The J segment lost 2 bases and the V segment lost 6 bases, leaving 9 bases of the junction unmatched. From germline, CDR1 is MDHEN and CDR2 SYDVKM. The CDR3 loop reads CASRHRTGLTYEQYF. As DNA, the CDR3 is TGTGCCAGCAGACATCGGACAGGGCTGACCTACGAGCAGTACTTC.

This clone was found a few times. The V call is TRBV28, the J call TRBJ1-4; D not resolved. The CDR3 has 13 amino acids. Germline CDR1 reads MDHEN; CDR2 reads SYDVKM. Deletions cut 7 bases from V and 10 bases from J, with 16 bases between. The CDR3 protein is CASIGGERGKLFF. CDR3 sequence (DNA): TGTGCCAGCATAGGTGGGGAGCGAGGAAAACTGTTTTTT. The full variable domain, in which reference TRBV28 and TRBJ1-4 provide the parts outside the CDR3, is DVKVTQSSRYLVKRTGEKVFLECVQDMDHENMFWYRQDPGLGLRLIYFSYDVKMKEKGDIPEGYSVSREKKERFSLILESASTNQTSMYLCASIGGERGKLFFGSGTQLSVL.

The CDR3 DNA sequence: TGTGCCAGCAGGCCCGGGACAGGACAGAGTGGGGATGAGCAGTTCTTC. Protein sequence: CASRPGTGQSGDEQFF. This chain uses TRBV5-4 with TRBJ2-1; TRBD1 matches at 8 bases. The CDR3 covers 16 residues. Germline V lookup: CDR1 SGHNT, CDR2 YYREEE (reference sequence). V shed 5 bases, J shed 8 bases, and the junction held 15 bases outside the gene matches.